The clone carrying this TCR beta chain appeared a few times. No antigen is known for it. TCRdb recomputed calls from the reads with MiXCR, one row per CDR3 protein. The sample yields about 190,000 distinct CDR3 sequences, over 25% seen once. The data were obtained in a study of T cell repertoires in cytomegalovirus infection. Study-level findings and limits: There were carriers of CMV plus the relevant HLA, and cumulative public TCR beta family frequency identified them.

This CDR3 region has 14 residues. V shed 4 bases, J shed 6 bases, and the junction held 6 bases outside the gene matches. Per germline, CDR1 MRHNA and CDR2 SNTAGT. This sequence joins TRBV6-4 and TRBJ1-1, with TRBD1 matching over 9 bases. What was sequenced was PBMCs. The clonotype was recovered from a human donor in good health (CMV status not recorded). Some clones in this sample may be carry-over from other donors' samples. CDR3 coding DNA: TGTGCCAGCAGTGTCTCACAGGGGGCCGCTGAAGCTTTCTTT. Translating it yields CASSVSQGAAEAFF.